The rows below give T cell receptor beta chains drawn from one sample of a study of PD-1 blockade in classical Hodgkin lymphoma. Only in-frame clones appear in the TCRdb table, and some are missing; sequencing was by immunoSEQ multiplex PCR. The sample records tens of thousands of clones, 75% to 95% being singletons. The input for sequencing was peripheral blood mononuclear cells (PBMCs), taken before the fourth cycle of nivolumab. The source is a human donor with classical Hodgkin lymphoma. Each CDR3 is given with its conserved first and last residue. D genes are given only for firm matches. Where a row states a size, it is once, few, many or the class of an expanded clone; other rows omit it.

j_call: TRBJ2-3
clone_size: .
v_call: TRBV2
d_call: .
cdr3_aa: CASRPRGLMVDTQYF
cdr3_nt: TGTGCCAGCAGGCCTCGGGGGCTGATGGTGGATACGCAGTATTTT

j_call: TRBJ2-2
clone_size: .
v_call: TRBV9
d_call: TRBD1
cdr3_aa: CASSPQGAGELFF
cdr3_nt: TGTGCCAGCAGCCCCCAGGGGGCCGGGGAGCTGTTTTTT

j_call: TRBJ1-2
clone_size: once
v_call: TRBV6-6
d_call: .
cdr3_aa: CASTFRSNYGYTF
cdr3_nt: TGTGCCAGCACCTTTAGGAGTAACTATGGCTACACCTTC

j_call: TRBJ2-5
clone_size: .
v_call: TRBV28
d_call: .
cdr3_aa: CASSPYLVVETQYF
cdr3_nt: TGTGCCAGCAGTCCCTATTTGGTTGTAGAGACCCAGTACTTC

j_call: TRBJ2-4
clone_size: .
v_call: TRBV7-8
d_call: TRBD1
cdr3_aa: CASSLRLGTGGILAKNIQYF
cdr3_nt: TGTGCCAGCAGCTTACGTCTTGGGACAGGGGGAATCCTAGCCAAAAACATTCAGTACTTC

j_call: TRBJ2-6
clone_size: .
v_call: TRBV7-9
d_call: .
cdr3_aa: CASSQSSRGSSGANVLTF
cdr3_nt: TGTGCCAGCAGCCAAAGCTCCAGGGGAAGCTCTGGGGCCAACGTCCTGACTTTC

j_call: TRBJ2-3
clone_size: .
v_call: TRBV18
d_call: .
cdr3_aa: CASSPLSQSTDTQYF
cdr3_nt: TGTGCCAGCTCACCACTGTCACAGAGCACAGATACGCAGTATTTT

j_call: TRBJ1-1
clone_size: .
v_call: TRBV27
d_call: TRBD1
cdr3_aa: CASSWDRGRTEAFF
cdr3_nt: TGTGCCAGCAGTTGGGACAGGGGGAGAACTGAAGCTTTCTTT

j_call: TRBJ1-2
clone_size: .
v_call: TRBV18
d_call: .
cdr3_aa: CASSPLGTGTYGYTF
cdr3_nt: TGTGCCAGCTCACCACTTGGGACGGGGACCTATGGCTACACCTTC

j_call: TRBJ1-2
clone_size: .
v_call: TRBV6-5
d_call: .
cdr3_aa: CAGSSGTANYGYTF
cdr3_nt: TGTGCCGGCAGTTCCGGGACTGCTAACTATGGCTACACCTTC

j_call: TRBJ1-1
clone_size: .
v_call: TRBV20-1
d_call: .
cdr3_aa: CSARGPGGAFF
cdr3_nt: TGCAGTGCTAGGGGTCCAGGCGGCGCTTTCTTT

j_call: TRBJ1-1
clone_size: .
v_call: TRBV4-1
d_call: .
cdr3_aa: CASSQGRIIDRINTEAFF
cdr3_nt: TGCGCCAGCAGCCAAGGGCGCATTATAGACAGGATTAACACTGAAGCTTTCTTT

j_call: TRBJ2-1
clone_size: .
v_call: TRBV30
d_call: .
cdr3_aa: CAWSGGPYNEQFF
cdr3_nt: TGTGCCTGGAGTGGGGGCCCCTACAATGAGCAGTTCTTC

j_call: TRBJ1-1
clone_size: .
v_call: TRBV5-5
d_call: .
cdr3_aa: CASSLEWGTEAFF
cdr3_nt: TGTGCCAGCAGCTTGGAATGGGGCACTGAAGCTTTCTTT

j_call: TRBJ2-7
clone_size: .
v_call: TRBV7-2
d_call: TRBD2
cdr3_aa: CASRLAVSYEQYF
cdr3_nt: TGTGCCAGCAGGCTAGCGGTTTCCTACGAGCAGTACTTC

j_call: TRBJ1-1
clone_size: .
v_call: TRBV6-4
d_call: .
cdr3_aa: CASSADRYTEAFF
cdr3_nt: TGTGCCAGCAGCGCCGACAGGTACACTGAAGCTTTCTTT

j_call: TRBJ1-5
clone_size: .
v_call: TRBV15
d_call: .
cdr3_aa: CATEEQVSNQPQHF
cdr3_nt: TGTGCCACCGAGGAACAGGTTTCCAATCAGCCCCAGCATTTT

j_call: TRBJ2-7
clone_size: .
v_call: TRBV9
d_call: .
cdr3_aa: CASSVEAGAWYEQYF
cdr3_nt: TGTGCCAGCAGCGTAGAGGCAGGTGCTTGGTACGAGCAGTACTTC

j_call: TRBJ1-1
clone_size: .
v_call: TRBV19
d_call: TRBD1
cdr3_aa: CASSIQTSGGWVFF
cdr3_nt: TGTGCCAGTAGTATACAAACTTCAGGGGGCTGGGTTTTCTTT

j_call: TRBJ2-1
clone_size: .
v_call: TRBV19
d_call: .
cdr3_aa: CASSNHNEQFF
cdr3_nt: TGTGCCAGTAGTAATCACAATGAGCAGTTCTTC

j_call: TRBJ1-1
clone_size: .
v_call: TRBV6-1
d_call: .
cdr3_aa: CASSGDRSLGTEAFF
cdr3_nt: TGTGCCAGCAGTGGCGACAGGAGCCTAGGAACAGAAGCTTTCTTT

j_call: TRBJ1-6
clone_size: .
v_call: TRBV9
d_call: .
cdr3_aa: CASSAGLSSYNSPLHF
cdr3_nt: TGTGCCAGCAGCGCAGGATTGAGCTCCTATAATTCACCCCTCCACTTT

j_call: TRBJ2-7
clone_size: .
v_call: TRBV11-2
d_call: .
cdr3_aa: CASSLDPDASYEQYF
cdr3_nt: TGTGCCAGCAGCTTAGATCCGGACGCCTCCTACGAGCAGTACTTC

j_call: TRBJ1-6
clone_size: .
v_call: TRBV4-3
d_call: TRBD1
cdr3_aa: CASSPGTGYNSPLHF
cdr3_nt: TGCGCCAGCAGCCCAGGGACAGGTTATAATTCACCCCTCCACTTT

j_call: TRBJ1-1
clone_size: once
v_call: TRBV6-5
d_call: .
cdr3_aa: CASSDTDNTEAFF
cdr3_nt: TGTGCCAGCAGTGATACAGATAACACTGAAGCTTTCTTT

j_call: TRBJ1-4
clone_size: .
v_call: TRBV4-1
d_call: .
cdr3_aa: CASSQDWTRGSELFF
cdr3_nt: TGCGCCAGCAGCCAAGATTGGACACGGGGGTCTGAACTGTTTTTT

j_call: TRBJ1-2
clone_size: .
v_call: TRBV19
d_call: .
cdr3_aa: CASGAGVYGYTF
cdr3_nt: TGTGCCAGTGGGGCCGGAGTCTATGGCTACACCTTC

j_call: TRBJ2-7
clone_size: .
v_call: TRBV6-5
d_call: .
cdr3_aa: CASTTTSEPYEQYF
cdr3_nt: TGTGCCAGCACCACAACTAGTGAACCCTACGAGCAGTACTTC

j_call: TRBJ2-1
clone_size: .
v_call: TRBV2
d_call: .
cdr3_aa: CASSDEAAGFGSYNEQFF
cdr3_nt: TGTGCCAGCAGTGATGAGGCTGCAGGATTCGGCTCCTACAATGAGCAGTTCTTC

j_call: TRBJ1-2
clone_size: .
v_call: TRBV2
d_call: .
cdr3_aa: CASSDGWGLYGYTF
cdr3_nt: TGTGCCAGCAGTGATGGTTGGGGGCTCTATGGCTACACCTTC

j_call: TRBJ2-7
clone_size: .
v_call: TRBV10-1
d_call: TRBD1
cdr3_aa: CASSGDRVHEQYF
cdr3_nt: TGCGCCAGCAGTGGGGACAGGGTCCACGAGCAGTACTTC

j_call: TRBJ2-7
clone_size: .
v_call: TRBV2
d_call: TRBD1
cdr3_aa: CASSETGYRGWEQYF
cdr3_nt: TGTGCCAGCAGTGAAACGGGATACAGGGGATGGGAGCAGTACTTC

j_call: TRBJ2-7
clone_size: .
v_call: TRBV13
d_call: TRBD1
cdr3_aa: CASSFIGRGPEQYF
cdr3_nt: TGTGCCAGCAGCTTCATAGGCAGGGGGCCCGAGCAGTACTTC

j_call: TRBJ1-2
clone_size: once
v_call: TRBV6-4
d_call: .
cdr3_aa: CASSPKGGDMAVGYTF
cdr3_nt: TGTGCCAGCAGTCCGAAAGGGGGGGACATGGCAGTAGGCTACACCTTC

j_call: TRBJ2-5
clone_size: once
v_call: TRBV28
d_call: .
cdr3_aa: CASRKGGETQYF
cdr3_nt: TGTGCCAGCAGAAAAGGAGGAGAGACCCAGTACTTC

j_call: TRBJ1-2
clone_size: .
v_call: TRBV30
d_call: .
cdr3_aa: CAGNGLLTNYGYTF
cdr3_nt: TGTGCCGGAAATGGCCTCCTAACTAACTATGGCTACACCTTC

j_call: TRBJ2-7
clone_size: .
v_call: TRBV27
d_call: .
cdr3_aa: CASLPQGGGAAYEQYF
cdr3_nt: TGTGCCTCTTTACCCCAAGGTGGGGGCGCAGCATACGAGCAGTACTTC

j_call: TRBJ1-2
clone_size: .
v_call: TRBV19
d_call: .
cdr3_aa: CASSARGVNNYGYTF
cdr3_nt: TGTGCCAGTAGTGCCCGGGGGGTCAATAACTATGGCTACACCTTC

j_call: TRBJ1-6
clone_size: .
v_call: TRBV7-7
d_call: .
cdr3_aa: CASSLGTAGRNSPLHF
cdr3_nt: TGTGCCAGCAGCTTAGGGACGGCAGGGAGGAATTCACCCCTCCACTTT

j_call: TRBJ1-1
clone_size: .
v_call: TRBV30
d_call: .
cdr3_aa: CACKADRSGIPQFEAFF
cdr3_nt: TGTGCCTGCAAAGCCGATAGATCCGGGATCCCCCAATTTGAAGCTTTCTTT

j_call: TRBJ2-6
clone_size: .
v_call: TRBV19
d_call: TRBD1
cdr3_aa: CASSAGTGSSGANVLTF
cdr3_nt: TGTGCCAGTAGTGCCGGGACAGGGTCTTCTGGGGCCAACGTCCTGACTTTC

j_call: TRBJ2-7
clone_size: .
v_call: TRBV19
d_call: .
cdr3_aa: CASSMRNFGEQYF
cdr3_nt: TGTGCCAGTAGTATGAGGAATTTCGGCGAGCAGTACTTC

j_call: TRBJ2-5
clone_size: .
v_call: TRBV28
d_call: .
cdr3_aa: CASSLVQQETQYF
cdr3_nt: TGTGCCAGCAGTTTAGTGCAGCAAGAGACCCAGTACTTC

j_call: TRBJ2-5
clone_size: .
v_call: TRBV2
d_call: .
cdr3_aa: CASSPDSFGETQYF
cdr3_nt: TGTGCCAGCAGCCCAGACTCGTTCGGAGAGACCCAGTACTTC

j_call: TRBJ1-5
clone_size: .
v_call: TRBV6-5
d_call: .
cdr3_aa: CASSYAGDSNQPQHF
cdr3_nt: TGTGCCAGCAGTTACGCCGGGGATAGCAATCAGCCCCAGCATTTT

j_call: TRBJ1-1
clone_size: once
v_call: TRBV5-1
d_call: TRBD1
cdr3_aa: CASSLGQGTNTEAFF
cdr3_nt: TGCGCCAGCAGCTTGGGACAGGGGACCAACACTGAAGCTTTCTTT

j_call: TRBJ2-1
clone_size: .
v_call: TRBV7-7
d_call: TRBD1
cdr3_aa: CASSPGTGVGNEQFF
cdr3_nt: TGTGCCAGCAGCCCAGGGACAGGGGTAGGCAATGAGCAGTTCTTC

j_call: TRBJ1-2
clone_size: .
v_call: TRBV29-1
d_call: TRBD1
cdr3_aa: CSAGGQPNYGYTF
cdr3_nt: TGCAGCGCCGGGGGACAGCCTAACTATGGCTACACCTTC

j_call: TRBJ2-7
clone_size: .
v_call: TRBV18
d_call: TRBD1
cdr3_aa: CASSPWDRSFYEQYF
cdr3_nt: TGTGCCAGCTCACCCTGGGACAGGTCCTTCTACGAGCAGTACTTC

j_call: TRBJ2-7
clone_size: once
v_call: TRBV4-1
d_call: TRBD1
cdr3_aa: CASSPGGGEQYF
cdr3_nt: TGCGCCAGCAGCCCAGGGGGCGGCGAGCAGTACTTC

j_call: TRBJ2-3
clone_size: .
v_call: TRBV5-1
d_call: .
cdr3_aa: CASSLERASGTDTQYF
cdr3_nt: TGCGCCAGCAGCTTGGAGAGGGCTAGCGGCACAGATACGCAGTATTTT

j_call: TRBJ2-3
clone_size: .
v_call: TRBV7-9
d_call: .
cdr3_aa: CASSPERPLPEDTQYF
cdr3_nt: TGTGCCAGCAGCCCTGAGAGGCCTCTGCCTGAAGATACGCAGTATTTT

j_call: TRBJ2-3
clone_size: .
v_call: TRBV19
d_call: .
cdr3_aa: CASSTNRVWDTQYF
cdr3_nt: TGTGCCAGTAGTACCAACAGGGTCTGGGATACGCAGTATTTT

j_call: TRBJ1-4
clone_size: .
v_call: TRBV25-1
d_call: TRBD1
cdr3_aa: CASSDPGQGKDNEKLFF
cdr3_nt: TGTGCCAGCAGTGACCCGGGACAGGGGAAAGATAATGAAAAACTGTTTTTT